A single sample is the source of the 25 T cell receptor beta chains below, sequenced in a study of cytomegalovirus exposure and HLA in healthy donors. The PCR used 60 Vbeta and 13 Jbeta primers. The repertoire was sequenced with immunoSEQ multiplex PCR; TCRdb's copy has only in-frame clones and lacks some. Among 140,000 to 150,000 clones, around three quarters were seen once, and the ten largest hold 6.5% to 8.5%. Sequencing input: PBMCs. Source of these receptors: a woman aged 40 to 50 in good health and CMV-seropositive.

This clone was detected a few times. In DNA, the CDR3 is TGTGCCAGCAGTGGACAGGGAAGCACTGAAGCTTTCTTT. Translated: CASSGQGSTEAFF. The chain joins TRBV27 to TRBJ1-1; 8 nucleotides match TRBD1. The CDR3 is 13 residues long. Germline V gene sequence: CDR1 MNHEY, CDR2 SMNVEV (reference sequence). The J segment lost 4 bases and the V segment lost 5 bases, leaving 3 bases of the junction unmatched.

The J gene is TRBJ2-3, the V gene TRBV19, with a weak D call TRBD2 (5 bases). CDR3 length: 13 amino acids. Germline CDR1 is LNHDA and CDR2 is SQIVND (reference sequence). Trimming removed 7 bases from V and 4 bases from J, with 12 bases in between. The CDR3 here is CASKLASADTQYF. The CDR3 DNA reads TGTGCCAGTAAGCTAGCCTCCGCAGATACGCAGTATTTT. The full variable domain, completed using reference TRBV19 and TRBJ2-3, is DGGITQSPKYLFRKEGQNVTLSCEQNLNHDAMYWYRQDPGQGLRLIYYSQIVNDFQKGDIAEGYSVSREKKESFPLTVTSAQKNPTAFYLCASKLASADTQYFGPGTRLTVL.

This clone was seen only once. This chain links TRBV7-9 with TRBJ1-1; perhaps TRBD1 as D (5 bases). V dropped 4 bases and J dropped 1 base, with 7 bases sitting between them. There are 13 residues in the CDR3. Germline values: CDR1 SEHNR, CDR2 FQNEAQ (reference sequence). DNA of the CDR3: TGTGCCAGCAGCTCGACAGAGAACACTGAAGCTTTCTTT. Translation: CASSSTENTEAFF.

This clone is a singleton in its sample. Within the sample, other DNA sequences also encode this same CDR3. The chain carries TRBV28 and TRBJ1-2, with TRBD1 identical over 9 bases. J was trimmed by 7 bases and V by 6 bases; bases with no gene match: 3. CDR3 length: 12 amino acids. CDR1 MDHEN and CDR2 SYDVKM come from the germline V gene. The CDR3 here is CASRTGGGGYTF. In DNA, the CDR3 is TGTGCCAGCAGGACAGGGGGAGGTGGCTACACCTTC.

J is TRBJ1-6 and V is TRBV5-6; no definite D call. CDR3 size: 15 residues. With 3 bases removed from V and 7 bases from J, the gap between germline ends came to 14 bases. The V gene's germline CDR1 is SGHDT and CDR2 YYEEEE. The CDR3 sequence is CASSSGGVWNSPLHF. CDR3 in DNA: TGTGCCAGCAGCTCAGGCGGGGTGTGGAATTCACCCCTCCACTTT.

This clone was recorded only once. The CDR3 sequence is CASSVSGGVPETQYF. The CDR3 nucleotides read TGTGCCAGCAGCGTTAGCGGGGGGGTTCCGGAGACCCAGTACTTC. The V gene is TRBV9, the J gene TRBJ2-5; the match to TRBD2 covers 11 bases. Germline values: CDR1 SGDLS, CDR2 YYNGEE. The CDR3 is 15 residues long. Trimming took 2 bases from V and 5 from J; bases not matched to a gene: 5.

The chain employs TRBV5-1 and TRBJ2-5; 9 bases are shared with TRBD1. Per germline, CDR1 SGHRS and CDR2 YFSETQ. The CDR3 runs to 14 residues. The V and J ends lost 4 bases and 2 bases, in that order; junction bases with no gene match: 3. CDR3 sequence: CASSKGTGQETQYF. In nucleotides, the CDR3 is TGCGCCAGCAGCAAAGGGACAGGGCAAGAGACCCAGTACTTC.

The V and J genes are TRBV18 and TRBJ2-3; no definite D call. Germline loops: CDR1 KGHSH, CDR2 LQKENI. V dropped 0 bases and J dropped 2 bases, with 3 bases sitting between them. The CDR3 contains 13 residues. In DNA form, the CDR3 reads TGTGCCAGCTCACCACCAGCCACAGATACGCAGTATTTT. Translation: CASSPPATDTQYF.

The chain carries TRBV5-1 and TRBJ2-7; D not resolved. Germline assignment: CDR1 SGHRS and CDR2 YFSETQ. Trimming took 0 bases from V and 0 from J, leaving 7 bases between them. The CDR3 consists of 14 residues. The DNA of the CDR3 is TGCGCCAGCAGCTTGGTGGGCCTCTCCTACGAGCAGTACTTC. Translating gives CASSLVGLSYEQYF.

The DNA for the CDR3 is TGTGCCAGCAGCTGGGTCGGAGGATACGAGCAGTACTTC. It specifies CASSWVGGYEQYF. This chain joins TRBV14 and TRBJ2-7; D perhaps matches TRBD2 (5 bases). The germline CDR1 and CDR2 sequences are SGHDN and FVKESK. With 5 bases removed from V and 4 bases from J, the gap between germline ends came to 12 bases. The CDR3 extends over 13 amino acids.

The chain recombines TRBV11-2 with TRBJ1-2, with a possible D match to TRBD1 (6 bases). The CDR3 length is 14 residues. Germline V gene lookup returns CDR1 SGHAT and CDR2 FQNNGV. Trimming took 5 bases from V and 4 from J, leaving 14 bases between them. CDR3 amino acids: CASSQTGSSYGYTF. The CDR3 DNA is TGTGCCAGCAGCCAGACAGGAAGTAGCTATGGCTACACCTTC. Drawing the rest from reference TRBV11-2 and TRBJ1-2, the complete variable domain is EAGVAQSPRYKIIEKRQSVAFWCNPISGHATLYWYQQILGQGPKLLIQFQNNGVVDDSQLPKDRFSAERLKGVDSTLKIQPAKLEDSAVYLCASSQTGSSYGYTFGSGTRLTVV.

The chain combines TRBV7-3 with TRBJ2-1, with 8 bases that match TRBD2. The ends lost 5 bases at V and 4 bases at J; junction bases unmatched: 10. Germline assignment: CDR1 SGHTA and CDR2 FQGTGA. There are 16 residues in the CDR3. CDR3 amino acids: CASSAWGGTRYNEQFF. The CDR3 region has the DNA TGTGCCAGCAGCGCCTGGGGAGGGACTAGATACAATGAGCAGTTCTTC.

The rearrangement uses TRBV6-6 and TRBJ2-3; D unresolved. Germline V gene sequence: CDR1 MNHNY, CDR2 SVGAGI (reference sequence). V lost 2 bases, J lost 2 bases, and 14 bases lay in between. This CDR3 is built from 16 residues. The CDR3 DNA reads as TGTGCCAGCAGTTACATAGGCGAACTAAACACAGATACGCAGTATTTT. Amino acid sequence: CASSYIGELNTDTQYF.

The V gene is TRBV5-1, the J gene TRBJ1-1; unclear D gene. V lost 4 bases and J 5 bases, leaving 12 bases between the germline ends. The CDR3 totals 13 residues. Germline V gene data show CDR1 as SGHRS and CDR2 as YFSETQ. CDR3 nucleotides: TGCGCCAGCAGCCTCGGGAAGGGAACTGAAGCTTTCTTT. This translates into CASSLGKGTEAFF. Using reference TRBV5-1 and TRBJ1-1 for the parts outside the CDR3, the full variable domain is KAGVTQTPRYLIKTRGQQVTLSCSPISGHRSVSWYQQTPGQGLQFLFEYFSETQRNKGNFPGRFSGRQFSNSRSEMNVSTLELGDSALYLCASSLGKGTEAFFGQGTRLTVV.

This clone showed up just a few times. The chain combines TRBV14 with TRBJ1-1, with D uncertain. V dropped 1 base and J dropped 11 bases, with 17 bases sitting between them. Germline V CDR1 and CDR2: SGHDN, FVKESK. The CDR3 is made up of 14 amino acids. CDR3 region: CASSQVGSGERAFF. The CDR3 bases are TGTGCCAGCAGCCAAGTCGGCAGTGGCGAGCGGGCTTTCTTT.

The chain has TRBV25-1 and TRBJ1-2; TRBD1 is a possible D gene (6 bases). CDR1 and CDR2 (germline): MGHDK, SYGVNS. Trimming cost V 8 bases and J 5 bases, with 15 bases left between them. The CDR3 spans 13 residues. The CDR3 here is CASRGQSSYGYTF. CDR3 DNA: TGTGCCAGCCGAGGACAGTCGAGTTATGGCTACACCTTC.

CDR3 DNA sequence: TGTGCCAGTAGTAGCGGGACCAGCAACTCTGGAAACACCATATATTTT. It is translated as CASSSGTSNSGNTIYF. The chain employs TRBV19 and TRBJ1-3; possibly TRBD1 for D (5 bases). V lost 4 bases and J 0 bases, leaving 13 bases between the germline ends. The CDR3 covers 16 residues. Germline CDR1 and CDR2: LNHDA and SQIVND (reference sequence).

This sequence joins TRBV5-4 and TRBJ2-1; 12 nucleotides line up with TRBD2. The trim removed 8 bases at V and 8 bases at J, leaving 8 bases unmatched. CDR3 length: 14 residues. The germline V gene has CDR1 SGHNT and CDR2 YYREEE (reference sequence). CDR3 amino acids: CASFASGGADEQFF. Written as DNA, the CDR3 is TGTGCCAGTTTCGCTAGCGGGGGGGCCGATGAGCAGTTCTTC.

The chain combines TRBV2 with TRBJ2-1, with D unresolved. The CDR3 runs 13 residues. Between the trimmed V and J ends, which lost 4 bases and 4 bases, there was a span of 8 bases. Germline loops: CDR1 SNHLY, CDR2 FYNNEI. The CDR3 DNA reads TGTGCCAGCAGTGGGGCCTTATACAATGAGCAGTTCTTC. It yields the protein CASSGALYNEQFF.

This chain uses TRBV2 with TRBJ2-2; weak D call: TRBD2 (7 bases). V was cut by 11 bases and J by 4 bases, with 20 bases left in between. This CDR3 spans 15 amino acids. Germline loops: CDR1 SNHLY, CDR2 FYNNEI. The CDR3 spells CASCWGGQGTGELFF. The DNA of the CDR3 is TGTGCCTCCTGTTGGGGGGGGCAGGGCACCGGGGAGCTGTTTTTT.

CDR3 in DNA: TGCGCCAGCAGTGAATCCATCTCTGGAAACACCATATATTTT. Translation gives CASSESISGNTIYF. The chain combines TRBV10-2 with TRBJ1-3; D is unresolved. The CDR3 contains 14 residues. Trimming left V 3 bases short and J 0 bases short, with 6 bases between. From germline, CDR1 is WSHSY and CDR2 SAAADI.

CDR3 coding DNA: TGTGCCAGCAGCCCGAGGGACAGGGTTTACGAGCAGTACTTC. Protein: CASSPRDRVYEQYF. The chain is built from TRBV7-9 and TRBJ2-7; 9 nucleotides agree with TRBD1. CDR1 SEHNR and CDR2 FQNEAQ come from the germline V gene (reference sequence). With V trimmed by 5 bases and J by 4 bases, 6 bases remained unmatched. This CDR3 has 14 amino acids. The full variable domain, its missing parts supplied by reference TRBV7-9 and TRBJ2-7, is DTGVSQNPRHKITKRGQNVTFRCDPISEHNRLYWYRQTLGQGPEFLTYFQNEAQLEKSRLLSDRFSAERPKGSFSTLEIQRTEQGDSAMYLCASSPRDRVYEQYFGPGTRLTVT.

The chain employs TRBV2 and TRBJ2-2; no definite D call. From germline, CDR1 is SNHLY and CDR2 FYNNEI. The CDR3 extends over 13 amino acids. Trimming removed 5 bases at V and 6 bases at J, with 10 bases between. The CDR3 DNA reads as TGTGCCAGCAGTATGGGCCCCTCCGGGGAGCTGTTTTTT. As protein: CASSMGPSGELFF.

The rearrangement joins TRBV4-1 to TRBJ2-1; 8 nucleotides align to TRBD1. The CDR3 has 18 amino acids. V dropped 1 base and J dropped 6; count of bases not matched to a gene: 14. Germline CDR1 and CDR2: MGHRA and YSYEKL. DNA of the CDR3: TGCGCCAGCAGCCAAGTTTGGACAGGGTTCATCTCGCGCAATGAGCAGTTCTTC. Encoded protein: CASSQVWTGFISRNEQFF.

The V and J genes are TRBV19 and TRBJ2-5; 9 bases match TRBD1. This CDR3 comprises 14 residues. Germline values: CDR1 LNHDA, CDR2 SQIVND (reference sequence). V shed 6 bases and J 6 bases; nucleotides not matched to a gene: 8. The CDR3 region is CASRSGQGIKTQYF. The DNA for the CDR3 is TGTGCCAGTAGAAGCGGACAGGGGATAAAGACCCAGTACTTC.